This T cell receptor beta chain is from a study of T cell responses to AZD1222 COVID-19 vaccine (dated by TCRdb to the early 2020s). About the study as a whole: A total of under 250 trial participants underwent TCR sequencing, of whom some 200 had received two doses of AZD1222 and around 25 had received two doses of the MenACWY control vaccine. Trial participants were enrolled by age into 18-55, 56-69 and 70-plus year subgroups, with around 150, 28 and 57 TCR-sequenced participants respectively.

The CDR3 regions of human TCRbeta chains were subjected to immunosequencing. The authors processed their data as follows. TCRs in the repertoires were matched against a reference library of SARS-CoV-2-specific TCRs that had been generated with the MIRA antigen-specificity platform. Breadth was defined as the fraction of unique TCRs that were SARS-CoV-2-associated. Depth was defined as the fraction of total T cells that were SARS-CoV-2-associated. Using the MIRA data, each spike-specific TCR was assigned both to the spike region to which the TCR was reactive and to a CD4 or CD8 class. Log10-transformed breadth and depth values were compared by one-way ANOVA with Sidak's multiple comparisons tests. The source is immuneACCESS, and TCRdb retained only in-frame sequences with V and J called. Part of the clones is not carried over; for the studies checked, unresolved V genes explain less than half of this, and the remainder is unexplained. That table furnishes V, J and clone size, whereas the DNA furnished D and trimming. Within this sample are over 85,000 clones, with about 81% of them counted one time only. The ten top clones hold 12% to 15% of the sample.

The CDR3 runs 13 amino acids, cysteine and phenylalanine included. Of all the DNA, just the CDR3 is kept, 39 bases in frame from base 1. Trimming removed 0 bases from V and 6 bases from J, leaving 6 bases between the germline ends. CDR1 and CDR2 are read off the germline V gene as MNHNS and SASEGT. In this sample, this clone turned up a few times. The target of this receptor is not known. No qualities accompany the bases; no much larger clone lies one base away. Overall study results and their limits: After two AZD1222 doses, both the breadth and the depth of spike-specific TCRs were significantly higher than at day 0 and than in MenACWY recipients. Reportedly, close to half of the unique spike-specific TCRs recognized epitopes lying outside the regions that are mutated in the B.1.351 and B.1.1.7 variants. The 56-69-year group was small, and its depth increase did not reach significance, likely because of low power. Most participants were white British and females outnumbered males, and the authors suggested that clonal diversity may have been underestimated. Conclusions about previously exposed vaccinees were limited because only six AZD1222 recipients were SARS-CoV-2 seropositive at baseline. The vaccine-associated CD4 TCRs covered the entire spike protein, and the dominant responses fell in regions 160-218 and 743-854. Because no day 14 peak-response samples were available, the repertoires could be characterized only after the peak T cell response.

Reading the label with the study, this specimen's time point is: about 28 days (+/-7) after the second vaccine dose. AZD1222 recipients whose second dose came at about 4 weeks and those whose second dose came at about 12 weeks were combined into one group, since spike-specific TCR depth and breadth did not differ between the two schedules. The vaccinee samples were drawn from two UK trials, COV001 and COV002, one of which was a single-blind randomized controlled phase 2/3 trial testing AZD1222 (ChAdOx1 nCoV-19) in healthy adults. Trial participant PBMC samples were collected at day 0 and day 28 after the second dose for TCRbeta chain sequencing.

This chain joins TRBV6-1 to TRBJ1-5; the D gene is not confidently resolved. Sequencing was performed on peripheral blood, taken 28 days after the second AZD1222 dose. This TCR derives from an adult who received the AZD1222 COVID-19 vaccine. The DNA sequence is given as TGTGCCAGCAGTGAAGCGCAGACTCAGCCCCAGCATTTT. This encodes CASSEAQTQPQHF.